Sequencing of this T cell receptor (beta chain) was carried out in a study of Ad26.COV2.S vaccination and SARS-CoV-2 variants. Treatment reported: 15 to 20 received Ad26.COV2.S at low or high dose, single or two shots; 5 received placebo; per-sample allocation not given. The investigators took samples on day 63 after the first vaccine or placebo injection. This table comes from immunoSEQ multiplex PCR, and its TCRdb copy is limited to in-frame clones, with some not included. The table has 380,000 or so clones, 80% to 90% seen once. The CDR3 is 13 residues long. Germline V gene data show CDR1 as SQVTM and CDR2 as ANQGSEA. Between the trimmed V and J ends, which lost 3 bases and 5 bases, there was a span of 13 bases.

This material consisted of peripheral blood, taken in a trial of Ad26.COV2.S vaccine versus placebo. The TCR comes from a person between 18 and 65 years old who received the Ad26.COV2.S COVID-19 vaccine or a placebo. The chain has TRBV29-1 and TRBJ2-5; D assignment may be TRBD1 or TRBD2 (6 bases each). The CDR3, as DNA: TGCAGCGTTGATTCGGGGGCAGGGGAGACCCAGTACTTC. Translating it yields CSVDSGAGETQYF.